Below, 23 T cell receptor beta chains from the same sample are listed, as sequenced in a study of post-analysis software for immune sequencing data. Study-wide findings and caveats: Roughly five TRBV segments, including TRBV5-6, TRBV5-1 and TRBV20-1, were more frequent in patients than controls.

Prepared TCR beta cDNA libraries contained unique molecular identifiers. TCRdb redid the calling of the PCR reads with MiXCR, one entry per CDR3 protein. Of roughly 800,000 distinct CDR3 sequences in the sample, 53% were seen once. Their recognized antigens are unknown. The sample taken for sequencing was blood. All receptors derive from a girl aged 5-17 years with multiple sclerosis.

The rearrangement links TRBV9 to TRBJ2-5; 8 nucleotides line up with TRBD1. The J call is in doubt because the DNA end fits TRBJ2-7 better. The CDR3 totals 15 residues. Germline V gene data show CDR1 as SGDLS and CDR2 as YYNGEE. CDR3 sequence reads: CASSKMDRVMGEQYF. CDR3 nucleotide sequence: TGTGCCAGCAGCAAGATGGACAGGGTAATGGGCGAGCAGTACTTC.

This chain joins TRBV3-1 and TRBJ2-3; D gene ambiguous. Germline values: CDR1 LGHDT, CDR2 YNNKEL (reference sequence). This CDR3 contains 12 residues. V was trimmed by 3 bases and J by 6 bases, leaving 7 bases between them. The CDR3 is CASSHSWDTQYF. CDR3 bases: TGTGCCAGCAGCCATTCCTGGGATACGCAGTATTTT.

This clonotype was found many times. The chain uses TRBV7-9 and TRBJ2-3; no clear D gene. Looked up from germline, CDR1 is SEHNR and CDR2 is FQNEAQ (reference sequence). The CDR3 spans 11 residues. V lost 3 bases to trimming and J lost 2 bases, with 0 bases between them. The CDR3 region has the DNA TGTGCCAGCAGCTTCACAGATACGCAGTATTTT. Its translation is CASSFTDTQYF.

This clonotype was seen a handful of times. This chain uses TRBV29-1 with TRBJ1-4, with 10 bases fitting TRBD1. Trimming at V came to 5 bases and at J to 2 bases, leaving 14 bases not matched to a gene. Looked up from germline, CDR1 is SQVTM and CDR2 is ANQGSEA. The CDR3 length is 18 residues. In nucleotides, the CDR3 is TGCAGCGTTTCCGGGACAGGGGACACATCCCAGACTAATGAAAAACTGTTTTTT. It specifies CSVSGTGDTSQTNEKLFF.

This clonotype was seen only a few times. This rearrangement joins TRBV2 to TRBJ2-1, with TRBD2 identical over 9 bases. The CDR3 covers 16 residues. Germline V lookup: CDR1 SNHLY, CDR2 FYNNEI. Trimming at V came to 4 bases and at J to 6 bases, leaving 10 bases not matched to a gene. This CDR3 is CASSGFSGSVGNEQFF. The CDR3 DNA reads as TGTGCCAGCAGTGGATTTAGCGGGAGTGTGGGCAATGAGCAGTTCTTC.

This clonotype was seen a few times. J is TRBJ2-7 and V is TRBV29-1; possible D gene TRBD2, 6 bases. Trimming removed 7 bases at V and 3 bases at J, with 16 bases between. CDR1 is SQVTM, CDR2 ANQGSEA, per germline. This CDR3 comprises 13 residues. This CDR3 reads CSAGRGGLYEQYF. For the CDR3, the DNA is TGCAGCGCGGGAAGGGGAGGACTCTACGAGCAGTACTTC.

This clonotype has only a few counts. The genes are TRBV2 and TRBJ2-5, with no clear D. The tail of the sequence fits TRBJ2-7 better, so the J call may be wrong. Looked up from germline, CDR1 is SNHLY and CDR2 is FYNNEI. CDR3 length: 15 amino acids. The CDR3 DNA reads TGTGCCAGCAGTGAAACGCCGGGCTTGATCTACGAGCAGTACTTC. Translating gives CASSETPGLIYEQYF.

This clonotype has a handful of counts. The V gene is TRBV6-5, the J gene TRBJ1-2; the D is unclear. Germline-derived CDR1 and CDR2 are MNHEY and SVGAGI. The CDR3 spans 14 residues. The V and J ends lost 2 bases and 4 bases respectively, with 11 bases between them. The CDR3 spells CASSYERHLYGYTF. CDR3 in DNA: TGTGCCAGCAGTTACGAGAGACACCTCTATGGCTACACCTTC.

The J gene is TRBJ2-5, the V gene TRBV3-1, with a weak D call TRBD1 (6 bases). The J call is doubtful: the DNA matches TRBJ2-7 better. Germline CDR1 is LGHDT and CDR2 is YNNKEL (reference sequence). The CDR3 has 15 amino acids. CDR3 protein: CASSPTRGSYYEQYF. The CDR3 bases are TGTGCCAGCAGCCCCACCAGGGGCTCATACTACGAGCAGTACTTC.

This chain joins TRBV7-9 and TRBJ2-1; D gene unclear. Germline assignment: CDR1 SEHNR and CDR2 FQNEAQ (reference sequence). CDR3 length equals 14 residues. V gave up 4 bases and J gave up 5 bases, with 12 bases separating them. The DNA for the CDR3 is TGTGCCAGCAGCTCTGGGCCGTACAACAATGAGCAGTTCTTC. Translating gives CASSSGPYNNEQFF.

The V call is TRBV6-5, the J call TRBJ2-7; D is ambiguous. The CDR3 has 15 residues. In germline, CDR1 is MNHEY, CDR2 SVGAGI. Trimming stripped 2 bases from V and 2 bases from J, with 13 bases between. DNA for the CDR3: TGTGCCAGCAGTTACGGGTTATCAGCCCCCTACGAGCAGTACTTC. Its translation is CASSYGLSAPYEQYF.

The CDR3 sequence: CASSAHTSGTHYEQYF. The CDR3 DNA reads TGTGCCAGCAGCGCCCATACTAGCGGGACTCACTACGAGCAGTACTTC. This chain connects TRBV21-1 to TRBJ2-7; TRBD2 is the table's D call and was not checked against the DNA. TRBV21-1 has pseudogene status. This CDR3 comprises 16 residues.

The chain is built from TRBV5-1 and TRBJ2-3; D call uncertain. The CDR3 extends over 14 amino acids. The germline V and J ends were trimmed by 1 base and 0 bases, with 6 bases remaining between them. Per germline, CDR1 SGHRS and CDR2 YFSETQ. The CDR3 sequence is CASSLMTSTDTQYF. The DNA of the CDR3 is TGCGCCAGCAGCTTGATGACGAGCACAGATACGCAGTATTTT. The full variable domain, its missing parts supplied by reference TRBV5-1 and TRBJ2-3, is KAGVTQTPRYLIKTRGQQVTLSCSPISGHRSVSWYQQTPGQGLQFLFEYFSETQRNKGNFPGRFSGRQFSNSRSEMNVSTLELGDSALYLCASSLMTSTDTQYFGPGTRLTVL.

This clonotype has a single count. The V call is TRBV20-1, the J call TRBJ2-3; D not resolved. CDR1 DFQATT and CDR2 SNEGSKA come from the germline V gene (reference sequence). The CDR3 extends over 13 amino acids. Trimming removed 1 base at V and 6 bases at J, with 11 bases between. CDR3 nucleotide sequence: TGCAGTGCTAGAGTCATGGGGATTGATACGCAGTATTTT. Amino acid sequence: CSARVMGIDTQYF.

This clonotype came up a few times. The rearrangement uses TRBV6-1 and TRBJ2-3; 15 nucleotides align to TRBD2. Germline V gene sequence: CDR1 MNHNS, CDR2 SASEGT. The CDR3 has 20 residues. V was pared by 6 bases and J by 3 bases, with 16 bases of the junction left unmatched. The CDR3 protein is CASSTLGLAGGPVGTDTQYF. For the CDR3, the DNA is TGTGCCAGCAGCACACTAGGACTAGCGGGAGGGCCCGTCGGTACAGATACGCAGTATTTT.

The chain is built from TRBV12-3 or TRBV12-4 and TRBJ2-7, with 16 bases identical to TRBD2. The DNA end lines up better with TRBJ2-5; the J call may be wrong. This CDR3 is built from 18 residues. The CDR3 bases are TGTGCCAGCAGTTCGGGACTAGCGGGGGGGAGGGCCAAAGAGACCCAGTACTTC. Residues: CASSSGLAGGRAKETQYF.

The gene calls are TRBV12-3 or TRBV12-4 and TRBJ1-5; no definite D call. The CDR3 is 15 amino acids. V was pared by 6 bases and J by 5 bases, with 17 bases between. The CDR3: CASSKDPDEDQPQHF. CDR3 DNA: TGTGCCAGCAGCAAAGATCCCGATGAGGATCAGCCCCAGCATTTT.

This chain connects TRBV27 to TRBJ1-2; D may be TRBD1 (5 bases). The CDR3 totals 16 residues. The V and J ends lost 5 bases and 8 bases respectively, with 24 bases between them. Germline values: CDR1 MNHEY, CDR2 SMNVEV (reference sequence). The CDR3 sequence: CASSKQDTPGPGGYTF. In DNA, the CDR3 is TGTGCCAGCAGTAAACAAGACACACCGGGGCCCGGCGGCTACACCTTC.

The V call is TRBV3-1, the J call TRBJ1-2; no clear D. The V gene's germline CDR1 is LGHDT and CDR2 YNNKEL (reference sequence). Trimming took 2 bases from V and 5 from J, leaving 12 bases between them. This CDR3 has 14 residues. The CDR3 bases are TGTGCCAGCAGCCAATATGGACCGAGATATGGCTACACCTTC. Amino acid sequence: CASSQYGPRYGYTF.

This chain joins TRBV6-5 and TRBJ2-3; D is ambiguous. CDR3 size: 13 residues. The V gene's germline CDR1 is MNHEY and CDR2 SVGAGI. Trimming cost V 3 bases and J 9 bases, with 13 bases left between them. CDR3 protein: CASSYSTMATQYF. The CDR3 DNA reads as TGTGCCAGCAGTTATTCCACGATGGCAACGCAGTATTTT.

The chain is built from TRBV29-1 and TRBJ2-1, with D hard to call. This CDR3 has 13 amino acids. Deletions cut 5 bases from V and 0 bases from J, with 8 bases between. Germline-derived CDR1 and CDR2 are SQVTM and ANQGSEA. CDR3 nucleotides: TGCAGCGTTAGACCAGACTCCTACAATGAGCAGTTCTTC. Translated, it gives CSVRPDSYNEQFF.

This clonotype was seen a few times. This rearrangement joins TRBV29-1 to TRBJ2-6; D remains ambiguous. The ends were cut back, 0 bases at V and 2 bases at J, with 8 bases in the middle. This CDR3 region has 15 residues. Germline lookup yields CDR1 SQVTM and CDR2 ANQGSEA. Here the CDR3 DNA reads TGCAGCGTTGAAGACCTGGTACCTGGGGCCAACGTCCTGACTTTC. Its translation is CSVEDLVPGANVLTF.

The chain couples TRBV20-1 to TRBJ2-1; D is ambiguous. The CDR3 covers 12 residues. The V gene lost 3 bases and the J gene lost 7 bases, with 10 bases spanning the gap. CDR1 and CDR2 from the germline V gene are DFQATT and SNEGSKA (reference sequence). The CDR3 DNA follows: TGCAGTGCTAGGTGGATGGGTAATGAGCAGTTCTTC. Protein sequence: CSARWMGNEQFF.